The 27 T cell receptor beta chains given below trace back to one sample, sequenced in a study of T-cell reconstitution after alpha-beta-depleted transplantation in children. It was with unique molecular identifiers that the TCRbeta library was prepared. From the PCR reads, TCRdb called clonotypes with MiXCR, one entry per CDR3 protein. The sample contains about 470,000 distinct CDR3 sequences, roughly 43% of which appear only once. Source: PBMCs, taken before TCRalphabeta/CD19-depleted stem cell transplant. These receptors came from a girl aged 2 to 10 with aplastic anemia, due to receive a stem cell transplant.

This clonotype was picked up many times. This CDR3 reads CASSLVGGNQPQHF. As DNA, the CDR3 is TGTGCCAGCAGCTTAGTTGGTGGCAATCAGCCCCAGCATTTT. The chain joins TRBV7-9 to TRBJ1-5; D remains unclear. The CDR3 has 14 amino acids. Trimming cost V 1 base and J 2 bases, with 6 bases left between them. The germline CDR1 and CDR2 sequences are SEHNR and FQNEAQ (reference sequence).

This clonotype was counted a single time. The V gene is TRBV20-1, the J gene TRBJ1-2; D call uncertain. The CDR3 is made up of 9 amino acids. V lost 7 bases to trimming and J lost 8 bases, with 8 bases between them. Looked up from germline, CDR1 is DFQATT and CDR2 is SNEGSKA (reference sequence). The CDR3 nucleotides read TGCAGTGACGGTCGGGGCTACACCTTC. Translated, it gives CSDGRGYTF.

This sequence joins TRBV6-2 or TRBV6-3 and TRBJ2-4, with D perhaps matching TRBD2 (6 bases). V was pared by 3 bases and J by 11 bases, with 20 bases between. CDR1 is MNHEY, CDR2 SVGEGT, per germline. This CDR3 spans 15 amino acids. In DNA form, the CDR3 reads TGTGCCAGCAGTTATAGGCGGGACCGGTCGAGCCTTCAGTACTTC. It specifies CASSYRRDRSSLQYF.

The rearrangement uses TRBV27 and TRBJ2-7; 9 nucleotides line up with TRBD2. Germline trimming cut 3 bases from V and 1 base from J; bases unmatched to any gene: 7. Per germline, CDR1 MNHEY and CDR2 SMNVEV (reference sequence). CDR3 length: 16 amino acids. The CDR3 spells CASSFSLAGGSYEQYF. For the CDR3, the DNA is TGTGCCAGCAGTTTCTCCCTGGCGGGGGGGTCCTACGAGCAGTACTTC.

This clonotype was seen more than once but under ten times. The CDR3: CASNGGVKSDEQFF. CDR3 sequence (DNA): TGCGCCAGCAATGGCGGGGTCAAGAGCGATGAGCAGTTCTTC. V usage is TRBV10-2 and J usage is TRBJ2-1; maybe TRBD2 (6 bases). The CDR3 is 14 residues long. Germline values: CDR1 WSHSY, CDR2 SAAADI. The V end lost 7 bases, the J end lost 8 bases, and 18 bases lay between the germline ends.

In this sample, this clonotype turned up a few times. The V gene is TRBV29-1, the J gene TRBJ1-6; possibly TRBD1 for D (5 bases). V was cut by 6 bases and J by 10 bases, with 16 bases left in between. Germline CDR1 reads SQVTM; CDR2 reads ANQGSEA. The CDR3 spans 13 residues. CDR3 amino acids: CSVARGSKSPLHF. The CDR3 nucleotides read TGCAGCGTGGCCCGGGGCTCAAAGTCACCCCTCCACTTT.

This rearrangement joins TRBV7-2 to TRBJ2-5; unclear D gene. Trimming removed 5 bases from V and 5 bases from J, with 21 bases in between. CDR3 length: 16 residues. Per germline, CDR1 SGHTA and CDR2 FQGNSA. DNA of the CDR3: TGTGCCAGCAGCCCCTGGGCTGGGCTACGGTTGGAGACCCAGTACTTC. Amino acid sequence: CASSPWAGLRLETQYF.

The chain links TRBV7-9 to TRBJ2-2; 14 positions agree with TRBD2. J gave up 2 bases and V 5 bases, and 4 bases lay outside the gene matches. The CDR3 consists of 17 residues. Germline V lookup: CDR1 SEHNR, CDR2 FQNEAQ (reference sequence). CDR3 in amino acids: CASSPGTSGSNTGELFF. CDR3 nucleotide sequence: TGTGCCAGCAGCCCGGGGACTAGCGGGAGTAACACCGGGGAGCTGTTTTTT.

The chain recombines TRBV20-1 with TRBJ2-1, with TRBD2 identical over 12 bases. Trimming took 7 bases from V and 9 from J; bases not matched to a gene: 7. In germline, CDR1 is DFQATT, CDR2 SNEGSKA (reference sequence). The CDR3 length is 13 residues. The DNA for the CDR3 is TGCAGTGGTCGACTAGCGGGAGAAGGTGAGCAGTTCTTC. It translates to CSGRLAGEGEQFF.

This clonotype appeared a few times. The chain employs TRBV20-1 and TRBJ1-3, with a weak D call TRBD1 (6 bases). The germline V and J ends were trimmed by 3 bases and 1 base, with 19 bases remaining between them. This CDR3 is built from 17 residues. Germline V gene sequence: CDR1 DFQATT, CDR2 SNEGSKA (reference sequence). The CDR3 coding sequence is TGCAGTGCTAGGGTACTGTTACAGGGAATTTCTGGAAACACCATATATTTT. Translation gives CSARVLLQGISGNTIYF.

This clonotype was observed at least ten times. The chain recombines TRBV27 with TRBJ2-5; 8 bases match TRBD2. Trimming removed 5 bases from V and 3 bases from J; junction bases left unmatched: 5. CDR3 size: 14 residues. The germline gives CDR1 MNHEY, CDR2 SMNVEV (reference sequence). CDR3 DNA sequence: TGTGCCAGCAGTCGCCTAGCGGGTGAAGAGACCCAGTACTTC. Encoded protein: CASSRLAGEETQYF.

The DNA of the CDR3 is TGTGCCAGCAGCCAAAGGCGGGAGATGATGAATGAGCAGTTCTTC. It encodes CASSQRREMMNEQFF. The rearrangement links TRBV3-1 to TRBJ2-1; 7 bases line up with TRBD2. This CDR3 region has 15 residues. J was trimmed by 7 bases and V by 2 bases; bases with no gene match: 8. Germline assignment: CDR1 LGHDT and CDR2 YNNKEL (reference sequence).

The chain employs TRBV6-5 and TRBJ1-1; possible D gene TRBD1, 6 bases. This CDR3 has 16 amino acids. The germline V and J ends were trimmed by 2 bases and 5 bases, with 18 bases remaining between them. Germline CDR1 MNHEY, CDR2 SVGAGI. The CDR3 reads CASSYRTAWGGTEAFF. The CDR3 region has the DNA TGTGCCAGCAGTTACAGGACAGCCTGGGGGGGGACTGAAGCTTTCTTT.

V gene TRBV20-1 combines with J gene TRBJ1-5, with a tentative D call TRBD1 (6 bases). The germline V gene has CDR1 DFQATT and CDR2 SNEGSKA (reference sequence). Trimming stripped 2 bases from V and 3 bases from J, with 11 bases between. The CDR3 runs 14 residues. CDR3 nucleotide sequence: TGCAGTGCTAGACGGGGACAAATCAATCAGCCCCAGCATTTT. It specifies CSARRGQINQPQHF.

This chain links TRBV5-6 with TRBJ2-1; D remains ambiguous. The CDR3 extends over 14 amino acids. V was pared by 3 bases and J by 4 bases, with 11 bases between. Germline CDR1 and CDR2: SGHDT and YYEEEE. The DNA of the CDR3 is TGTGCCAGCAGCTCCTTGTTTCCTTACAATGAGCAGTTCTTC. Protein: CASSSLFPYNEQFF.

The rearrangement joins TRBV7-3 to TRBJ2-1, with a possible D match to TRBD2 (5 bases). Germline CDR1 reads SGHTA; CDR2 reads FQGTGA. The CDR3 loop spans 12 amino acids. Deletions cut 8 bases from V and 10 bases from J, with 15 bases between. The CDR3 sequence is CASAEATGEQFF. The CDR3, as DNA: TGTGCCAGCGCTGAGGCCACGGGAGAGCAGTTCTTC.

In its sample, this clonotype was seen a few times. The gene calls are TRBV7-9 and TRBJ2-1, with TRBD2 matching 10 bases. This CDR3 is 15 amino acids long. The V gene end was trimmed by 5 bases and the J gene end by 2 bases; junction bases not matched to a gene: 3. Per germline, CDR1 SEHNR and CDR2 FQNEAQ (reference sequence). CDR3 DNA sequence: TGTGCCAGCAGCCGTAGCGGGGGGCCCTACAATGAGCAGTTCTTC. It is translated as CASSRSGGPYNEQFF.

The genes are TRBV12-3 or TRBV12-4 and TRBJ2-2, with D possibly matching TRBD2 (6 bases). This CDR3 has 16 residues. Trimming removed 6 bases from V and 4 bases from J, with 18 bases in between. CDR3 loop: CASSPSPGLLTGELFF. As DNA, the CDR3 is TGTGCCAGCAGCCCGTCGCCGGGACTCCTCACCGGGGAGCTGTTTTTT.

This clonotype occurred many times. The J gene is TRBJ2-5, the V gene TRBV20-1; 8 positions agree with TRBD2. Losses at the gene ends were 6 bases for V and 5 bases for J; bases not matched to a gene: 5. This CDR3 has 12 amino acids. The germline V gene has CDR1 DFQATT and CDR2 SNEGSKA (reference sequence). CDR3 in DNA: TGCAGTGCCCAGCCGGGGGGGGAGACCCAGTACTTC. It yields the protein CSAQPGGETQYF.

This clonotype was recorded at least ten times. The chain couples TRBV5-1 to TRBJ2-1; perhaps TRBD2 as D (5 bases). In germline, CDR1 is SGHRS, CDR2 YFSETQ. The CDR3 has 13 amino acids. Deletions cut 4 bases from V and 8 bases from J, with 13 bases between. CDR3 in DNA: TGCGCCAGCAGCCTAGGACTCCAGGATGAGCAGTTCTTC. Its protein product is CASSLGLQDEQFF.

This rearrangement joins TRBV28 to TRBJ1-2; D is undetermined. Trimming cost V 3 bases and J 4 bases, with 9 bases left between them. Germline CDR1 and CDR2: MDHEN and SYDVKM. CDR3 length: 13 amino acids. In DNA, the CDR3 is TGTGCCAGCAGTTTGGGCAGAGTCTATGGCTACACCTTC. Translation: CASSLGRVYGYTF.

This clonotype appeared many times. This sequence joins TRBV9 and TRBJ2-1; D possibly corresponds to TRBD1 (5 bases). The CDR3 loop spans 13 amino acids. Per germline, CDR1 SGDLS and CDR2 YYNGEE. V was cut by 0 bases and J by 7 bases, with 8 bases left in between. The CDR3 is CASSVAGANEQFF. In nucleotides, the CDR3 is TGTGCCAGCAGCGTAGCTGGGGCAAATGAGCAGTTCTTC.

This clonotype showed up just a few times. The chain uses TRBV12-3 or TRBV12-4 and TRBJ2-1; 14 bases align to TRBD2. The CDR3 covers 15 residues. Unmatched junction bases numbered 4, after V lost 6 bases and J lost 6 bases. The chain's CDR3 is CASRGLAGAVNEQFF. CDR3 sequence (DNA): TGTGCCAGCAGGGGACTAGCGGGAGCGGTCAATGAGCAGTTCTTC.

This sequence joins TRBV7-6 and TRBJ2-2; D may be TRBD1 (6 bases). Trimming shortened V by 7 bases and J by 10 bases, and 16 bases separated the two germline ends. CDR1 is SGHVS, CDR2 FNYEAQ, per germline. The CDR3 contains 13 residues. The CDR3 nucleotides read TGTGCCAGCACGGGACATGACACCAAGGAGCTGTTTTTT. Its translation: CASTGHDTKELFF.

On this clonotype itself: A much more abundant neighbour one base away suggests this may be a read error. Here the CDR3 reads CASGGGQSYEQYF. Written as DNA, the CDR3 is TGTGCCAGCGGCGGGGGACAGAGCTACGAGCAGTACTTC. The V call is TRBV7-9, the J call TRBJ2-7; D may be TRBD1 or TRBD2 (7 bases each). This CDR3 contains 13 residues. V was trimmed by 8 bases and J by 3 bases, leaving 14 bases between them. CDR1 and CDR2 from the germline V gene are SEHNR and FQNEAQ (reference sequence).

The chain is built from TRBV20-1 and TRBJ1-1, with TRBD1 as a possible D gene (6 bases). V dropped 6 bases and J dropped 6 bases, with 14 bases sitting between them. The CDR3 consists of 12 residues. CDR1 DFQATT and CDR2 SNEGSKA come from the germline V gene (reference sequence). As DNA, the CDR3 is TGCAGTGCCCCGAGGGGGGACGCTGAAGCTTTCTTT. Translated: CSAPRGDAEAFF.

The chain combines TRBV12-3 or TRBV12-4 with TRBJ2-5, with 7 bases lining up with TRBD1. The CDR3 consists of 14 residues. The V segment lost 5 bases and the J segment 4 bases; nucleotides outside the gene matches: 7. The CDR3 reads CASSPQGTVETQYF. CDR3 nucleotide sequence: TGTGCCAGCAGTCCGCAAGGGACAGTAGAGACCCAGTACTTC.